This T cell receptor beta chain was captured in a study of blood T cell repertoires in COVID-19. Study summary: Both acute and convalescent COVID-19 samples were obtained from the United States, Italy and Spain.

Original handling: Nucleated cell counts were estimated from reference gene primer amplification. Using immunoSEQ multiplex PCR, the repertoire was profiled, and TCRdb retains in-frame clones only, with some absent. The D gene and trimming were derived from the DNA, and the V and J assignments and clone size from that table. The table has 270,000 or so clones, 70% to 90% seen once. This CDR3 spans 15 amino acids. Germline-derived CDR1 and CDR2 are MGHRA and YSYEKL. Germline trimming cut 4 bases from V and 2 bases from J; bases unmatched to any gene: 6. Cohort allocation depended upon clinical history that participants reported. Participants classified as exposed had met a COVID-19 case within 2 weeks before study entry.

The rearrangement uses TRBV4-1 and TRBJ1-2; TRBD1 agrees at 8 bases. This clonotype originated in a woman between 45 and 60 years old who had been exposed to COVID-19. Sequencing used PBMCs or T cells enriched from blood (not recorded which). DNA of the CDR3: TGCGCCAGCAGCCCAAGTCAGGGGGCGAACTATGGCTACACCTTC. Translated: CASSPSQGANYGYTF.